This entry describes one T cell receptor (beta chain). Antigen unknown. This entry is derived from a study of T cell repertoires in cytomegalovirus infection. About the study: An indication of both CMV infection and matching HLA type came from public TCR beta signatures.

CDR1 and CDR2 (germline): SGHDT, YYEEEE. The CDR3 is 13 residues long. Trimming left V 1 base short and J 4 bases short, with 6 bases between. TCRdb reprocessed the reads with MiXCR, giving one entry per CDR3 protein. The data show a few hundred thousand distinct CDR3 sequences, roughly a third seen once. The origin of this receptor is a human donor in good health (CMV status not recorded). Some clones in this sample may be carry-over from other donors' samples. The genes are TRBV5-6 and TRBJ1-5; D is unresolved. Here the sequenced sample was cultured PBMCs, taken from culture after CMV antigen stimulation. CDR3 in DNA: TGTGCCAGCAGCTTGAGGGTGAATCAGCCCCAGCATTTT. It yields the protein CASSLRVNQPQHF. The full variable domain, rest sourced from reference TRBV5-6 and TRBJ1-5, is DAGVTQSPTHLIKTRGQQVTLRCSPKSGHDTVSWYQQALGQGPQFIFQYYEEEERQRGNFPDRFSGHQFPNYSSELNVNALLLGDSALYLCASSLRVNQPQHFGDGTRLSIL.